Listed here are 32 T cell receptor beta chains from one sample, sequenced in a study of STAT5B mutations in CD4+ large granular lymphocyte leukemia. Measured with immunoSEQ multiplex PCR; TCRdb has only the in-frame clones, and not every one. The sample gives about 35,000 clones, more than 60% of which show up once; roughly 2.3% is in the top ten. The sample was CD4+ T cells from blood buffy coats. All receptors derive from a human donor in good health.

The V call is TRBV7-9, the J call TRBJ1-2, with D perhaps matching TRBD1 (6 bases). Germline values: CDR1 SEHNR, CDR2 FQNEAQ (reference sequence). The V gene lost 8 bases and the J gene lost 1 base, with 17 bases spanning the gap. The CDR3 is made up of 15 amino acids. This CDR3 reads CASSRAGGLNYGYTF. The CDR3 nucleotides are TGTGCCAGCTCTCGGGCCGGGGGCCTTAACTATGGCTACACCTTC.

In its sample, this clone was seen a few times. This chain joins TRBV29-1 and TRBJ1-1; D call uncertain. Germline assignment: CDR1 SQVTM and CDR2 ANQGSEA. The CDR3 spans 11 residues. The V end was cut by 4 bases, the J end by 1 base, with 4 bases between. The CDR3 DNA reads TGCAGCGTTGGCAAGAACACTGAAGCTTTCTTT. Protein sequence: CSVGKNTEAFF.

The chain joins TRBV6-5 to TRBJ1-6; D unclear. This CDR3 region has 13 residues. Trimming took off 3 bases at V and 3 bases at J, with 3 bases between the two ends. The germline V gene has CDR1 MNHEY and CDR2 SVGAGI. The CDR3 loop is CASSYDYNSPLHF. In DNA form, the CDR3 reads TGTGCCAGCAGTTATGACTATAATTCACCCCTCCACTTT.

The chain links TRBV2 to TRBJ2-2; 8 bases fit TRBD1. CDR1 and CDR2 from the germline V gene are SNHLY and FYNNEI. This CDR3 contains 16 residues. V lost 4 bases and J lost 4; bases outside the gene matches: 8. The CDR3 loop is CASSVGTGLGTGELFF. CDR3 coding DNA: TGTGCCAGCAGTGTAGGGACAGGCCTGGGCACCGGGGAGCTGTTTTTT.

The gene calls are TRBV5-1 and TRBJ2-6; D perhaps matches TRBD1 (6 bases). Trimming cost V 3 bases and J 0 bases, with 13 bases left between them. CDR1 is SGHRS and CDR2 is YFSETQ in the germline V gene. The CDR3 consists of 17 residues. CDR3 sequence: CASSSAGANSGANVLTF. DNA for the CDR3: TGCGCCAGCAGCTCGGCAGGGGCCAACTCTGGGGCCAACGTCCTGACTTTC.

This clone was detected a few times. The chain uses TRBV4-2 and TRBJ1-1; D is undetermined. This CDR3 is 13 amino acids long. Germline loops: CDR1 LGHNA, CDR2 YNFKEQ. V lost 4 bases and J 1 base, leaving 7 bases between the germline ends. This chain's CDR3 is CASSPTGNTEAFF. The CDR3 DNA is TGTGCCAGCAGCCCAACGGGGAACACTGAAGCTTTCTTT.

The rearrangement uses TRBV18 and TRBJ1-1; tentative D call: TRBD1 (5 bases). The CDR3 length is 14 residues. The V gene's germline CDR1 is KGHSH and CDR2 LQKENI. V lost 4 bases to trimming and J lost 1 base, with 10 bases between them. The CDR3 is CASSLSGGNTEAFF. The CDR3 DNA is TGTGCCAGCTCACTAAGTGGGGGGAACACTGAAGCTTTCTTT.

The V call is TRBV2, the J call TRBJ2-7; D is ambiguous. The length of the CDR3 is 14 residues. Trimming removed 8 bases from V and 4 bases from J, with 18 bases in between. Germline CDR1 reads SNHLY; CDR2 reads FYNNEI. CDR3 sequence reads: CASLVLHKEYEQYF. Written as DNA, the CDR3 is TGTGCCAGCCTGGTCCTTCACAAGGAGTACGAGCAGTACTTC.

The chain couples TRBV9 to TRBJ1-2, with D maybe TRBD1 (6 bases). Germline assignment: CDR1 SGDLS and CDR2 YYNGEE. CDR3 length equals 17 residues. Trimming removed 4 bases at V and 0 bases at J, with 19 bases between. This chain's CDR3 is CASSPQGTAGANYGYTF. In nucleotides, the CDR3 is TGTGCCAGCAGCCCCCAGGGGACCGCCGGAGCTAACTATGGCTACACCTTC.

This clone appeared once. V gene TRBV5-1 combines with J gene TRBJ2-2; 8 bases agree with TRBD2. The CDR3 spans 17 residues. The junction had 8 bases not matched to a gene; V was cut back by 0 bases and J by 4 bases. Looked up from germline, CDR1 is SGHRS and CDR2 is YFSETQ. Written as DNA, the CDR3 is TGCGCCAGCAGCTTGGCCCTTTCTAGCGGGCGCACCGGGGAGCTGTTTTTT. Protein sequence: CASSLALSSGRTGELFF.

V is TRBV7-9 and J is TRBJ1-6; D is unclear. CDR1 is SEHNR and CDR2 is FQNEAQ in the germline V gene (reference sequence). The CDR3 totals 13 residues. Deletions cut 1 base from V and 10 bases from J, with 8 bases between. In DNA, the CDR3 is TGTGCCAGCAGCTTAGAGAGGCTCTCACCCCTCCACTTT. This gives the protein CASSLERLSPLHF.

The sample holds one count of this clone. The genes are TRBV29-1 and TRBJ2-7; D is unresolved. The CDR3 contains 14 residues. Germline CDR1 SQVTM, CDR2 ANQGSEA. The V end was cut by 4 bases, the J end by 2 bases, with 15 bases between. The CDR3 nucleotides are TGCAGCGTTGCCAATTCTAGTCCCCCCTACGAGCAGTACTTC. This codes for CSVANSSPPYEQYF.

The chain combines TRBV19 with TRBJ2-2; no firm D call. The CDR3 is made up of 12 amino acids. Germline V gene data show CDR1 as LNHDA and CDR2 as SQIVND (reference sequence). V was trimmed by 4 bases and J by 2 bases, leaving 2 bases between them. The CDR3 region is CASSTNTGELFF. The CDR3 region has the DNA TGTGCCAGTAGTACCAACACCGGGGAGCTGTTTTTT.

In its sample, this clone was seen a few times. In DNA, the CDR3 is TGTGCCAGTAGTCCGCTAGACTATGGCTACACCTTC. Protein: CASSPLDYGYTF. V and J are TRBV19 and TRBJ1-2; D not certain. The CDR3 loop spans 12 amino acids. The V end lost 5 bases, the J end lost 3 bases, and 7 bases lay between the germline ends. From germline, CDR1 is LNHDA and CDR2 SQIVND (reference sequence).

V gene TRBV19 combines with J gene TRBJ2-1; 10 nucleotides match TRBD2. There are 15 residues in the CDR3. Per germline, CDR1 LNHDA and CDR2 SQIVND (reference sequence). V gave up 4 bases and J gave up 4 bases; unmatched junction bases: 4. CDR3 protein: CASSTGLAEYNEQFF. DNA for the CDR3: TGTGCCAGTAGTACAGGACTAGCGGAGTACAATGAGCAGTTCTTC.

J is TRBJ1-1 and V is TRBV5-8; D remains ambiguous. The V end was cut by 4 bases, the J end by 0 bases, with 19 bases between. CDR1 and CDR2 (germline): SGHTS, YDEGEE. The CDR3 runs to 17 residues. The CDR3 nucleotides read TGTGCCAGCAGCCGGACCCTCTCCGATATTCTGAACACTGAAGCTTTCTTT. This sequence encodes CASSRTLSDILNTEAFF.

V usage is TRBV2 and J usage is TRBJ1-1; 11 bases fit TRBD1. V trimming: 5 bases; J trimming: 5 bases; junction bases outside the gene matches: 10. CDR1 and CDR2 from the germline V gene are SNHLY and FYNNEI. The CDR3 has 16 amino acids. CDR3 DNA sequence: TGTGCCAGCAGTACTTCTTCCGGGACAGGGGGGACTGAAGCTTTCTTT. Its translation: CASSTSSGTGGTEAFF.

This sequence joins TRBV18 and TRBJ2-5; 9 positions agree with TRBD1. The DNA end is more similar to TRBJ2-7, so the J call may be wrong. Germline assignment: CDR1 KGHSH and CDR2 LQKENI. This CDR3 is 13 amino acids long. This CDR3 is CASSLGQGPEQYF. The DNA for the CDR3 is TGTGCCAGCTCACTTGGACAGGGGCCCGAGCAGTACTTC.

The chain uses TRBV6-5 and TRBJ1-1; weak D call: TRBD1 (5 bases). Germline CDR1 is MNHEY and CDR2 is SVGAGI. V lost 6 bases and J lost 0, with 11 bases in between. The CDR3 covers 14 residues. The CDR3 DNA reads as TGTGCCAGCAGGCTACAGGTAATGAACACTGAAGCTTTCTTT. Protein product: CASRLQVMNTEAFF.

This chain connects TRBV7-9 to TRBJ1-4; D gene ambiguous. V dropped 4 bases and J dropped 1 base, with 13 bases sitting between them. The CDR3 runs to 16 residues. CDR1 is SEHNR and CDR2 is FQNEAQ in the germline V gene (reference sequence). The CDR3 region is CASSSTLLRTNEKLFF. DNA of the CDR3: TGTGCCAGCAGCTCTACCCTTCTGCGAACTAATGAAAAACTGTTTTTT.

This chain links TRBV7-9 with TRBJ2-7; perhaps TRBD2 as D (6 bases). Trimming shortened V by 5 bases and J by 11 bases, and 16 bases separated the two germline ends. Germline values: CDR1 SEHNR, CDR2 FQNEAQ (reference sequence). The CDR3 is 12 amino acids. CDR3 nucleotides: TGTGCCAGCAGCCCAACGGTGGGGGAGGAGTACTTC. The encoded protein is CASSPTVGEEYF.

The gene calls are TRBV5-1 and TRBJ1-2, with D unresolved. CDR3 length: 12 residues. V shed 5 bases and J shed 6 bases, with 11 bases lying between them. Germline V lookup: CDR1 SGHRS, CDR2 YFSETQ. The CDR3 spells CASRFSWNGYTF. CDR3 in DNA: TGCGCCAGCAGGTTCAGTTGGAATGGCTACACCTTC.

A few counts support this clone. The gene calls are TRBV2 and TRBJ2-7; D perhaps matches TRBD1 (6 bases). CDR1 is SNHLY, CDR2 FYNNEI, per germline. The V end was cut by 3 bases, the J end by 4 bases, with 19 bases between. The CDR3 sequence is 16 residues long. CDR3 bases: TGTGCCAGCAGTGATCCCCGGCAGGGGTCTTTGTACGAGCAGTACTTC. Translation: CASSDPRQGSLYEQYF. The entire variable domain, with the rest obtained from reference TRBV2 and TRBJ2-7, is as follows: EPEVTQTPSHQVTQMGQEVILRCVPISNHLYFYWYRQILGQKVEFLVSFYNNEISEKSEIFDDQFSVERPDGSNFTLKIRSTKLEDSAMYFCASSDPRQGSLYEQYFGPGTRLTVT.

This clone has only one observation. The chain employs TRBV14 and TRBJ1-3, with D hard to call. There are 14 residues in the CDR3. The germline V gene encodes CDR1 SGHDN and CDR2 FVKESK. V was cut by 7 bases and J by 0 bases, with 10 bases left in between. The CDR3 DNA follows: TGTGCCAGCAACCAGCCGAGCTCTGGAAACACCATATATTTT. Translating gives CASNQPSSGNTIYF. The complete variable domain, with remaining parts taken from reference TRBV14 and TRBJ1-3, reads EAGVTQFPSHSVIEKGQTVTLRCDPISGHDNLYWYRRVMGKEIKFLLHFVKESKQDESGMPNNRFLAERTGGTYSTLKVQPAELEDSGVYFCASNQPSSGNTIYFGEGSWLTVV.

The V gene is TRBV2, the J gene TRBJ1-1; no clear D gene. The CDR3 spans 14 residues. V dropped 5 bases and J dropped 0 bases, with 10 bases sitting between them. Germline-derived CDR1 and CDR2 are SNHLY and FYNNEI. The CDR3 here is CASSFSLMNTEAFF. The DNA of the CDR3 is TGTGCCAGCAGTTTCAGCCTGATGAACACTGAAGCTTTCTTT.

V usage is TRBV6-1 and J usage is TRBJ2-5; no firm D call. Germline CDR1 reads MNHNS; CDR2 reads SASEGT. The CDR3 is 15 residues long. Trimming removed 4 bases at V and 3 bases at J, with 15 bases between. The CDR3 protein is CASSAMLAAKETQYF. The CDR3 DNA is TGTGCCAGCAGTGCTATGTTGGCAGCAAAAGAGACCCAGTACTTC.

The V and J genes are TRBV15 and TRBJ2-2, with unresolved D. The V end lost 1 base, the J end lost 5 bases, and 5 bases lay between the germline ends. The CDR3 covers 13 residues. Looked up from germline, CDR1 is LNHNV and CDR2 is YYDKDF (reference sequence). The CDR3 nucleotides read TGTGCCACCAGCAGAGGGCTTACCGGGGAGCTGTTTTTT. Its translation is CATSRGLTGELFF.

The rearrangement links TRBV10-3 to TRBJ1-2; 8 nucleotides line up with TRBD1. V dropped 5 bases and J dropped 2; count of bases not matched to a gene: 4. Germline loops: CDR1 ENHRY, CDR2 SYGVKD. The CDR3 extends over 14 amino acids. DNA of the CDR3: TGTGCCATCAGTATGGGACAGGCGAACTATGGCTACACCTTC. This gives the protein CAISMGQANYGYTF.

J is TRBJ1-3 and V is TRBV23-1; perhaps TRBD1 as D (6 bases). Being an ORF, TRBV23-1 has a function that is uncertain. The V gene lost 0 bases and the J gene lost 7 bases, with 16 bases spanning the gap. There are 16 residues in the CDR3. The CDR3 is CASSQSPGRGRNTIYF. The CDR3 DNA is TGCGCCAGCAGTCAATCTCCAGGCAGGGGAAGGAACACCATATATTTT.

This clone was counted a few times. The CDR3 protein is CASSPRTSGYYRSSYEQYF. CDR3 in DNA: TGTGCCAGCAGCCCCCGGACTAGCGGCTACTATAGGAGCTCCTACGAGCAGTACTTC. This rearrangement joins TRBV11-2 to TRBJ2-7, with 10 bases that match TRBD2. The CDR3 spans 19 residues. Germline trimming cut 5 bases from V and 0 bases from J; bases unmatched to any gene: 16. Germline V gene sequence: CDR1 SGHAT, CDR2 FQNNGV.

The V gene is TRBV29-1, the J gene TRBJ1-2; 10 bases agree with TRBD1. Losses at the gene ends were 3 bases for V and 5 bases for J; bases not matched to a gene: 3. This CDR3 contains 13 residues. Germline-derived CDR1 and CDR2 are SQVTM and ANQGSEA. The CDR3 sequence is CSVELGQGYGYTF. CDR3 bases: TGCAGCGTTGAGTTGGGACAGGGGTATGGCTACACCTTC.

The chain combines TRBV6-6 with TRBJ2-3; D could derive from TRBD1 or TRBD2 (6 bases each). V lost 2 bases and J lost 3, with 15 bases in between. The CDR3 has 16 residues. Germline CDR1 and CDR2: MNHNY and SVGAGI (reference sequence). The CDR3 loop reads CASSYRPPGATDTQYF. The CDR3 DNA follows: TGTGCCAGCAGTTACCGGCCCCCGGGGGCGACAGATACGCAGTATTTT.